The 15 T cell receptor beta chains presented below share a single source sample, sequenced in a study of vaccination effects on CD4 cells after COVID-19. Culturing for 10 days preceded CD4+ T cell isolation. All study participants received two doses of BNT162b2 or mRNA-1273 vaccine. Sequencing was performed with immunoSEQ multiplex PCR; in TCRdb, only in-frame clones are kept and a portion is missing. The data contain about 45,000 clones, around 70% of them singletons. For these receptors, no antigen is known. The input for sequencing was CD4+ T cells from PBMCs cultured without peptide, taken after COVID-19 vaccination. The receptors were gathered from a human donor who received a COVID-19 vaccine.

The chain joins TRBV27 to TRBJ1-1; no firm D call. Trimming removed 4 bases from V and 5 bases from J, with 11 bases in between. The CDR3 has 13 amino acids. From germline, CDR1 is MNHEY and CDR2 SMNVEV (reference sequence). The CDR3 region has the DNA TGTGCCAGCAGTTATAGGGATCGGACTGAAGCTTTCTTT. It yields the protein CASSYRDRTEAFF.

Only one count was recorded for this clone. The chain couples TRBV18 to TRBJ1-1; D not certain. V was cut by 2 bases and J by 1 base, with 2 bases left in between. The CDR3 has 12 residues. CDR1 is KGHSH and CDR2 is LQKENI in the germline V gene. The CDR3 DNA reads as TGTGCCAGCTCACCAGGGAACACTGAAGCTTTCTTT. Translating it yields CASSPGNTEAFF.

The rearrangement links TRBV5-1 to TRBJ2-2; D call uncertain. V was cut by 1 base and J by 0 bases, with 10 bases left in between. The CDR3 is 16 residues long. In germline, CDR1 is SGHRS, CDR2 YFSETQ. The CDR3 DNA sequence: TGCGCCAGCAGCTTGACCGCGAGCTCGAACACCGGGGAGCTGTTTTTT. This codes for CASSLTASSNTGELFF.

This chain joins TRBV7-9 and TRBJ1-2, with unresolved D. V shed 6 bases and J shed 8 bases, with 16 bases lying between them. The CDR3 is 13 residues long. CDR1 is SEHNR, CDR2 FQNEAQ, per germline (reference sequence). DNA for the CDR3: TGTGCCAGCAGGGCGGGAGGCTTAGTAGGCTACACCTTC. It specifies CASRAGGLVGYTF.

The chain uses TRBV29-1 and TRBJ1-1; D may be TRBD1 (6 bases). Germline loops: CDR1 SQVTM, CDR2 ANQGSEA. V was clipped by 7 bases and J by 2 bases, with 14 bases between them. CDR3 length: 13 amino acids. The CDR3 DNA reads as TGCAGCGCTGCTGGACAGACCAACACTGAAGCTTTCTTT. Amino acids: CSAAGQTNTEAFF.

This chain connects TRBV18 to TRBJ1-2; tentatively, D is TRBD1 (6 bases). The CDR3 totals 13 residues. Trimming stripped 5 bases from V and 4 bases from J, with 11 bases between. CDR1 and CDR2 from the germline V gene are KGHSH and LQKENI. Written as DNA, the CDR3 is TGTGCCAGCTCAGAGGACAGCCGCTATGGCTACACCTTC. This translates into CASSEDSRYGYTF. The full variable domain, completed using reference TRBV18 and TRBJ1-2, is NAGVMQNPRHLVRRRGQEARLRCSPMKGHSHVYWYRQLPEEGLKFMVYLQKENIIDESGMPKERFSAEFPKEGPSILRIQQVVRGDSAAYFCASSEDSRYGYTFGSGTRLTVV.

This clone was counted between two and nine times. V and J are TRBV18 and TRBJ1-2; D not certain. Germline V CDR1 and CDR2: KGHSH, LQKENI. The CDR3 extends over 12 amino acids. The V end lost 2 bases, the J end lost 7 bases, and 8 bases lay between the germline ends. Here the CDR3 DNA reads TGTGCCAGCTCACCAAGAGGGTCTGGCTACACCTTC. It translates to CASSPRGSGYTF.

This clone appeared a few times. This rearrangement joins TRBV5-1 to TRBJ2-4, with 10 bases aligning to TRBD2. This CDR3 comprises 15 residues. After removal of 4 bases from V and 4 bases from J, the junction contained 5 bases not matched to a gene. Germline-derived CDR1 and CDR2 are SGHRS and YFSETQ. CDR3 sequence: CASSPSSGGKNIQYF. The CDR3 DNA reads TGCGCCAGCAGCCCTTCTAGCGGGGGAAAAAACATTCAGTACTTC.

The gene calls are TRBV27 and TRBJ1-1; 10 bases fit TRBD1. The germline V gene has CDR1 MNHEY and CDR2 SMNVEV (reference sequence). With 5 bases clipped from V and 1 base from J, the junction kept 7 bases outside the gene matches. This CDR3 is built from 16 residues. DNA for the CDR3: TGTGCCAGCAGTCCGGGACAGGGGCGAACGAACACTGAAGCTTTCTTT. Translation: CASSPGQGRTNTEAFF.

The chain uses TRBV10-1 and TRBJ2-7; 9 nucleotides agree with TRBD1. With V trimmed by 6 bases and J by 2 bases, 8 bases remained unmatched. Germline assignment: CDR1 WNHNN and CDR2 SYGVQD (reference sequence). This CDR3 contains 15 residues. The CDR3 here is CASSSVDRGAYEQYF. In nucleotides, the CDR3 is TGCGCCAGCAGCTCAGTGGACAGGGGCGCCTACGAGCAGTACTTC.

Only a few counts were recorded for this clone. The chain uses TRBV10-3 and TRBJ1-1, with D possibly being TRBD1 (5 bases). From germline, CDR1 is ENHRY and CDR2 SYGVKD. The ends were cut back, 7 bases at V and 5 bases at J, with 14 bases in the middle. The CDR3 length is 13 residues. The CDR3 reads CAIKGAMETEAFF. The CDR3 DNA reads as TGTGCCATCAAAGGGGCAATGGAGACTGAAGCTTTCTTT.

This clone occurred a few times. J is TRBJ1-2 and V is TRBV14; 7 positions agree with TRBD1. Germline V gene sequence: CDR1 SGHDN, CDR2 FVKESK. The ends lost 5 bases at V and 3 bases at J; junction bases unmatched: 3. The CDR3 is 13 residues long. The CDR3 spells CASSVDRDYGYTF. The CDR3 coding sequence is TGTGCCAGCAGCGTCGACAGGGACTATGGCTACACCTTC.

The chain employs TRBV14 and TRBJ1-6, with D maybe TRBD1 (6 bases). Trimming cost V 4 bases and J 9 bases, with 16 bases left between them. This CDR3 is built from 15 residues. The germline V gene encodes CDR1 SGHDN and CDR2 FVKESK. CDR3 residues: CASSLGRGAISPLHF. The CDR3 DNA reads as TGTGCCAGCAGCCTGGGCCGGGGGGCGATTTCACCCCTCCACTTT.

This clone was observed at least ten times. This rearrangement joins TRBV15 to TRBJ1-2; no clear D gene. Germline V gene lookup returns CDR1 LNHNV and CDR2 YYDKDF (reference sequence). The V end was cut by 4 bases, the J end by 0 bases, with 6 bases between. The CDR3 spans 13 residues. The CDR3 DNA reads TGTGCCACCAGCATTGGGACTAACTATGGCTACACCTTC. Translating it yields CATSIGTNYGYTF.

V is TRBV30 and J is TRBJ1-3; TRBD1 aligns across 10 bases. The trim removed 4 bases at V and 2 bases at J, leaving 2 bases unmatched. CDR1 GTSNPN and CDR2 SVGIG come from the germline V gene (reference sequence). The CDR3 runs to 14 residues. The CDR3 protein is CAWKGTGAGNTIYF. In DNA, the CDR3 is TGTGCCTGGAAGGGGACAGGGGCTGGAAACACCATATATTTT.